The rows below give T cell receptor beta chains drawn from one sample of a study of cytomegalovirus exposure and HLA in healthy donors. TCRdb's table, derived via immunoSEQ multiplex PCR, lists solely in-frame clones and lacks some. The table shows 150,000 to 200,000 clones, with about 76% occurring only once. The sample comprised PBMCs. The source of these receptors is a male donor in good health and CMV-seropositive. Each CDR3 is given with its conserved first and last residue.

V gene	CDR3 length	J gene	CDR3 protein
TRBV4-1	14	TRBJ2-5	CASSQTEVQETQYF
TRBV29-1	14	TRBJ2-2	CSVSQRGRTGELFF
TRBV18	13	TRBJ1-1	CASSLRGVTEAFF
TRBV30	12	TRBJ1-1	CAWMRKDTEAFF
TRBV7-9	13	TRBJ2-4	CASSLAGGNIQYF
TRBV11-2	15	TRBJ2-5	CASSLPRGGRETQYF
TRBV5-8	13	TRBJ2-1	CASKDRFSGEQFF
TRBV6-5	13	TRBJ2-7	CASSFLDSYEQYF
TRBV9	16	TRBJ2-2	CASTQYTGTGTGELFF
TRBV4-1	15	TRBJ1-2	CASSQDLRDTYGYTF
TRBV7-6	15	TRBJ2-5	CASSLGVTGRETQYF
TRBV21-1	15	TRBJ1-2	CASSATKKGGYGYTF
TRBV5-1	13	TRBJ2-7	CASTYQGAVEQYF
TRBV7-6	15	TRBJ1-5	CASSPRDGLNQPQHF